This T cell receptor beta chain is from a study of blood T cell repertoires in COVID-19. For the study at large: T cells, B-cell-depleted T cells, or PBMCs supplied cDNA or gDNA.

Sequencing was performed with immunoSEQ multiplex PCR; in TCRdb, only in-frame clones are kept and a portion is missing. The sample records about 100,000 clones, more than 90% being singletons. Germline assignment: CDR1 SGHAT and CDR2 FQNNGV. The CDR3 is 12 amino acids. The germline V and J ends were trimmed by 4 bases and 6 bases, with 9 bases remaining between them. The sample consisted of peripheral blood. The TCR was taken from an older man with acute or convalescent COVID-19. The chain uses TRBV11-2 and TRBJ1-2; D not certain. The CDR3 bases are TGTGCCAGCAGCTCACAGACCGATGGCTACACCTTC. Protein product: CASSSQTDGYTF.